The clone carrying this T cell receptor (beta chain) was seen a handful of times. Its antigen is currently unknown. With 6 bases clipped from V and 3 bases from J, the junction kept 10 bases outside the gene matches. There are 15 residues in the CDR3. These data belong to a study of identical twins. A template switching step contributed a universal primer site, while unique molecular identifiers were present in the cDNA. TCRdb used MiXCR to reprocess the 5' RACE reads, holding one entry per CDR3 protein. The sample has roughly 490,000 distinct CDR3 sequences, about 13% seen once; the top ten hold more than 0.8%. Study findings and constraints: Zero-insertion analyses might be partly confounded by invariant T cells like MAIT and iNKT. Insertions were fewer in abundant cord blood beta clonotypes, whereas memory repertoires showed none of this pattern. Twin pairs' shared out-of-frame alpha sequences were enriched in low generation probability.

The data were also submitted as part of a second study, on yellow fever vaccine responses in identical twins.

This sequence joins TRBV12-3 or TRBV12-4 and TRBJ2-7; 8 nucleotides match TRBD1. The material sequenced was CD4+ T cells sorted from blood. The receptor's source is a woman between 18 and 29 years old in good health. The CDR3: CASRAPDRVFYEQYF. In nucleotides, the CDR3 is TGTGCCAGCAGGGCCCCGGACAGGGTATTCTACGAGCAGTACTTC.